The next 31 T cell receptor beta chains were all read from a single sample in a study of control samples from healthy donors and cancer patients. Measured with immunoSEQ multiplex PCR; TCRdb has only the in-frame clones, and not every one. The table includes some 130,000 clones, roughly 92% detected once. Sequenced material: blood. The source is a man between 18 and 29 years old in good health.

The CDR3 sequence: CASRPQGGTAYGYTF. The CDR3 region has the DNA TGTGCCAGTAGGCCCCAAGGTGGGACTGCTTATGGCTACACCTTC. The chain carries TRBV19 and TRBJ1-2; D may be TRBD1 (5 bases). Trimming left V 6 bases short and J 5 bases short, with 19 bases between. Germline lookup yields CDR1 LNHDA and CDR2 SQIVND (reference sequence). This CDR3 is 15 amino acids long.

This chain joins TRBV2 and TRBJ1-5; 10 bases fit TRBD1. V lost 8 bases and J lost 3; bases outside the gene matches: 4. The germline gives CDR1 SNHLY, CDR2 FYNNEI. This CDR3 has 14 amino acids. CDR3 sequence (DNA): TGTGCCAGCCGAGGGACAGGGGTCAATCAGCCCCAGCATTTT. This translates into CASRGTGVNQPQHF.

J is TRBJ1-5 and V is TRBV27, with a possible D match to TRBD1 (5 bases). The CDR3 runs 13 residues. V gave up 3 bases and J gave up 7 bases, with 10 bases separating them. The V gene's germline CDR1 is MNHEY and CDR2 SMNVEV (reference sequence). CDR3 residues: CASSFRGLQPQHF. The CDR3 nucleotides read TGTGCCAGCAGTTTCCGGGGGTTGCAGCCCCAGCATTTT.

This CDR3 is CASSLGSNQPQHF. CDR3 in DNA: TGTGCCAGCAGTTTGGGCAGCAATCAGCCCCAGCATTTT. This chain connects TRBV12-3 or TRBV12-4 to TRBJ1-5; D is unclear. This CDR3 is 13 amino acids long. V lost 3 bases and J lost 1, with 4 bases in between.

The gene calls are TRBV29-1 and TRBJ2-3; D remains ambiguous. The V end lost 2 bases, the J end lost 2 bases, and 2 bases lay between the germline ends. Germline V lookup: CDR1 SQVTM, CDR2 ANQGSEA. The CDR3 runs to 11 residues. In DNA, the CDR3 is TGCAGCGTTGAAACCACAGATACGCAGTATTTT. Its translation: CSVETTDTQYF.

This clone was found once. The chain recombines TRBV9 with TRBJ2-3; 10 bases match TRBD2. There are 15 residues in the CDR3. Germline loops: CDR1 SGDLS, CDR2 YYNGEE. V dropped 4 bases and J dropped 4; count of bases not matched to a gene: 6. CDR3 coding DNA: TGTGCCAGCAGCCTCGAAGCGGGGGGGGCAGATACGCAGTATTTT. Translating gives CASSLEAGGADTQYF.

The gene calls are TRBV30 and TRBJ1-2, with D perhaps TRBD1 (5 bases). CDR3 length: 15 amino acids. V lost 0 bases to trimming and J lost 8 bases, with 19 bases between them. The germline V gene has CDR1 GTSNPN and CDR2 SVGIG (reference sequence). The DNA of the CDR3 is TGTGCCTGGAGTGTACTTTTTCGTCGGGGACCCGGCTACACCTTC. Residues: CAWSVLFRRGPGYTF.

This chain links TRBV13 with TRBJ1-1; D gene uncertain. This CDR3 is built from 16 residues. Germline V gives CDR1 PRHDT, CDR2 FYEKMQ (reference sequence). V was cut by 1 base and J by 1 base, with 13 bases left in between. The CDR3 DNA sequence: TGTGCCAGCAGCTTAGAGGGAATGAAGCGGAACACTGAAGCTTTCTTT. Translation gives CASSLEGMKRNTEAFF.

The rearrangement uses TRBV18 and TRBJ2-3; 8 bases line up with TRBD2. J gave up 2 bases and V 3 bases, and 4 bases lay outside the gene matches. CDR3 size: 15 residues. CDR1 KGHSH and CDR2 LQKENI come from the germline V gene. CDR3 in amino acids: CASSPTSGPTDTQYF. In DNA, the CDR3 is TGTGCCAGCTCACCCACTAGCGGCCCCACAGATACGCAGTATTTT.

This clone was counted once. The CDR3 region is CASQRQGGDSPLHF. The CDR3 DNA sequence: TGCGCCAGTCAAAGACAGGGCGGAGATTCACCCCTCCACTTT. This chain connects TRBV5-1 to TRBJ1-6; 7 nucleotides match TRBD1. This CDR3 is built from 14 residues. J gave up 8 bases and V 8 bases, and 10 bases lay outside the gene matches. Germline V lookup: CDR1 SGHRS, CDR2 YFSETQ.

The chain carries TRBV18 and TRBJ1-1, with 9 bases matching TRBD1. V gave up 4 bases and J gave up 6 bases; unmatched junction bases: 15. Germline CDR1 and CDR2: KGHSH and LQKENI. The CDR3 is made up of 17 amino acids. CDR3 protein: CASSLFYRDRDSSEAFF. CDR3 bases: TGTGCCAGCTCACTCTTCTACCGGGACAGGGATTCTTCTGAAGCTTTCTTT.

V and J are TRBV9 and TRBJ2-7, with D hard to call. The V end was cut by 0 bases, the J end by 2 bases, with 9 bases between. The CDR3 has 14 amino acids. The germline CDR1 and CDR2 sequences are SGDLS and YYNGEE. The CDR3 bases are TGTGCCAGCAGCGTAGGGGTACAGACCTACGAGCAGTACTTC. Translation: CASSVGVQTYEQYF.

The gene calls are TRBV7-3 and TRBJ1-4, with TRBD1 matching over 8 bases. V lost 3 bases, J lost 7 bases, and 4 bases stayed unmatched. This CDR3 has 14 amino acids. The V gene's germline CDR1 is SGHTA and CDR2 FQGTGA. The CDR3 DNA sequence: TGTGCCAGCAGCTTTCCGGACAGGGCTGAAAAACTGTTTTTT. Protein product: CASSFPDRAEKLFF. Full variable domain (remainder filled in from reference TRBV7-3 and TRBJ1-4): GAGVSQTPSNKVTEKGKYVELRCDPISGHTALYWYRQSLGQGPEFLIYFQGTGAADDSGLPNDRFFAVRPEGSVSTLKIQRTERGDSAVYLCASSFPDRAEKLFFGSGTQLSVL.

The chain links TRBV30 to TRBJ2-1; TRBD1 might be the D (6 bases). Germline CDR1 reads GTSNPN; CDR2 reads SVGIG (reference sequence). The CDR3 contains 13 residues. Trimming stripped 0 bases from V and 8 bases from J, with 11 bases between. The CDR3 protein is CAWSVGARDEQFF. The CDR3 region has the DNA TGTGCCTGGAGTGTGGGGGCGCGGGATGAGCAGTTCTTC.

V usage is TRBV5-1 and J usage is TRBJ2-2; 8 bases fit TRBD2. CDR3 size: 15 residues. The V segment lost 5 bases and the J segment 1 base; nucleotides outside the gene matches: 4. Germline CDR1 reads SGHRS; CDR2 reads YFSETQ. CDR3 region: CASRSGGQNTGELFF. The CDR3 coding sequence is TGCGCCAGCAGGAGCGGGGGACAGAACACCGGGGAGCTGTTTTTT. The variable domain in full, completed from reference TRBV5-1 and TRBJ2-2, reads KAGVTQTPRYLIKTRGQQVTLSCSPISGHRSVSWYQQTPGQGLQFLFEYFSETQRNKGNFPGRFSGRQFSNSRSEMNVSTLELGDSALYLCASRSGGQNTGELFFGEGSRLTVL.

This clone was counted a single time. This chain joins TRBV10-3 and TRBJ2-1; 7 nucleotides line up with TRBD2. The CDR3 runs 14 residues. J gave up 3 bases and V 10 bases, and 9 bases lay outside the gene matches. The germline gives CDR1 ENHRY, CDR2 SYGVKD. The CDR3 spells CATQLSGVYNEQFF. CDR3 nucleotides: TGTGCCACGCAGCTAAGCGGGGTCTACAATGAGCAGTTCTTC.

The chain uses TRBV7-3 and TRBJ2-3, with D perhaps assigned TRBD1 or TRBD2 (5 bases each). V shed 3 bases and J shed 5 bases, with 9 bases lying between them. CDR1 SGHTA and CDR2 FQGTGA come from the germline V gene. The CDR3 runs 13 residues. As DNA, the CDR3 is TGTGCCAGCAGCTTTCGAGGGGAAGATACGCAGTATTTT. Amino acid sequence: CASSFRGEDTQYF.

The chain links TRBV28 to TRBJ1-2; unclear D gene. Germline V CDR1 and CDR2: MDHEN, SYDVKM. The CDR3 is 12 residues long. V lost 7 bases and J lost 0, with 6 bases in between. CDR3 region: CASTPANYGYTF. CDR3 sequence (DNA): TGTGCCAGCACCCCAGCTAACTATGGCTACACCTTC.

The chain uses TRBV7-2 and TRBJ2-5, with 9 bases aligning to TRBD2. Germline V gene sequence: CDR1 SGHTA, CDR2 FQGNSA. The junction had 2 bases not matched to a gene; V was cut back by 3 bases and J by 3 bases. This CDR3 comprises 14 residues. CDR3 sequence: CASSFQRGEETQYF. The CDR3 DNA follows: TGTGCCAGCAGCTTTCAGCGGGGGGAAGAGACCCAGTACTTC. The variable domain in full, completed from reference TRBV7-2 and TRBJ2-5, reads GAGVSQSPSNKVTEKGKDVELRCDPISGHTALYWYRQSLGQGLEFLIYFQGNSAPDKSGLPSDRFSAERTGGSVSTLTIQRTQQEDSAVYLCASSFQRGEETQYFGPGTRLLVL.

The chain combines TRBV12-3 or TRBV12-4 with TRBJ1-2; TRBD1 might be the D (5 bases). The CDR3 spans 13 residues. The V end was cut by 8 bases, the J end by 6 bases, with 16 bases between. This CDR3 is CASVLSGDDGYTF. The CDR3 bases are TGTGCCAGCGTCTTATCGGGGGACGATGGCTACACCTTC.

About this clone itself: Other DNA sequences in this sample translate to the same CDR3. This sequence joins TRBV2 and TRBJ2-1; D gene unclear. The V end lost 8 bases, the J end lost 2 bases, and 4 bases lay between the germline ends. Germline loops: CDR1 SNHLY, CDR2 FYNNEI. CDR3 length: 11 residues. The CDR3 loop is CASSPYNEQFF. DNA for the CDR3: TGTGCCAGCTCGCCCTACAATGAGCAGTTCTTC.

In DNA form, the CDR3 reads TGTGCCAGCAGTGTTCAGCGGGACTCCTACGAGCAGTACTTC. Its protein is CASSVQRDSYEQYF. The chain joins TRBV2 to TRBJ2-7; 7 bases match TRBD2. Germline V gene data show CDR1 as SNHLY and CDR2 as FYNNEI. The CDR3 is made up of 14 amino acids. Trimming at V came to 4 bases and at J to 0 bases, leaving 3 bases not matched to a gene.

The chain joins TRBV7-2 to TRBJ2-1; 8 bases match TRBD2. CDR1 SGHTA and CDR2 FQGNSA come from the germline V gene. The CDR3 runs 15 residues. V trimming: 2 bases; J trimming: 7 bases; junction bases outside the gene matches: 7. CDR3 bases: TGTGCCAGCAGCTTACTTGCGGGGGGCCCGAATGAGCAGTTCTTC. It translates to CASSLLAGGPNEQFF. The variable domain in full, with the rest retrieved from reference TRBV7-2 and TRBJ2-1, is GAGVSQSPSNKVTEKGKDVELRCDPISGHTALYWYRQSLGQGLEFLIYFQGNSAPDKSGLPSDRFSAERTGGSVSTLTIQRTQQEDSAVYLCASSLLAGGPNEQFFGPGTRLTVL.

The chain carries TRBV1 and TRBJ2-7; TRBD1 is the table's D call and was not checked against the DNA. TRBV1 is a documented pseudogene. The CDR3 has 14 residues. CDR3 coding DNA: TGCACCAGCAGCCAAAACCCCCCCAGGACAGAGCAGTACTTC. The encoded protein is CTSSQNPPRTEQYF.

The rearrangement joins TRBV7-9 to TRBJ1-2; 8 nucleotides agree with TRBD1. The CDR3 has 17 residues. V gave up 3 bases and J gave up 0 bases; unmatched junction bases: 9. Germline values: CDR1 SEHNR, CDR2 FQNEAQ (reference sequence). CDR3 sequence reads: CASSLTGAKLANYGYTF. CDR3 DNA sequence: TGTGCCAGCAGCTTGACAGGGGCGAAGTTAGCTAACTATGGCTACACCTTC.

This clone appeared a single time. V is TRBV7-2 and J is TRBJ2-3; 11 bases line up with TRBD2. After removal of 3 bases from V and 5 bases from J, the junction contained 4 bases not matched to a gene. CDR1 and CDR2 from the germline V gene are SGHTA and FQGNSA. The CDR3 spans 15 residues. The CDR3 region is CASSFSGGAGDTQYF. The CDR3, as DNA: TGTGCCAGCAGCTTTAGCGGGGGGGCAGGAGATACGCAGTATTTT.

The CDR3 region is CASSQGGLAGLAPFHTQYF. The CDR3 bases are TGCGCCAGCAGCCAAGGGGGGCTAGCGGGGCTCGCACCATTTCATACGCAGTATTTT. The rearrangement uses TRBV4-1 and TRBJ2-3, with 9 bases aligning to TRBD2. V shed 1 base, J shed 7 bases, and the junction held 18 bases outside the gene matches. The germline V gene has CDR1 MGHRA and CDR2 YSYEKL. CDR3 length: 19 residues.

V is TRBV6-5 and J is TRBJ1-1; the D is unclear. The V and J ends lost 7 bases and 1 base respectively, with 10 bases between them. This CDR3 is 13 amino acids long. Germline V gene lookup returns CDR1 MNHEY and CDR2 SVGAGI. The CDR3 loop is CASKRQPNTEAFF. In DNA form, the CDR3 reads TGTGCCAGCAAGAGACAACCGAACACTGAAGCTTTCTTT.

The chain joins TRBV2 to TRBJ2-2, with TRBD2 matching 7 bases. V lost 8 bases and J lost 4; bases outside the gene matches: 16. Germline assignment: CDR1 SNHLY and CDR2 FYNNEI. CDR3 length equals 17 residues. The CDR3 protein is CASLEGGPRASTGELFF. The DNA of the CDR3 is TGTGCCAGCCTCGAGGGAGGGCCTAGGGCGAGCACCGGGGAGCTGTTTTTT.

The V call is TRBV6-6, the J call TRBJ1-2, with 7 bases aligning to TRBD1. The length of the CDR3 is 18 residues. Germline V gene data show CDR1 as MNHNY and CDR2 as SVGAGI (reference sequence). V dropped 6 bases and J dropped 1; count of bases not matched to a gene: 17. The CDR3 DNA reads TGTGCCAGCAGCCGACGCCAGGGGGGATTGGGATTTAACTATGGCTACACCTTC. Translating gives CASSRRQGGLGFNYGYTF.

The chain couples TRBV7-3 to TRBJ1-2; 7 positions agree with TRBD1. The germline gives CDR1 SGHTA, CDR2 FQGTGA. This CDR3 contains 16 residues. V shed 0 bases, J shed 6 bases, and the junction held 10 bases outside the gene matches. The DNA of the CDR3 is TGTGCCAGCAGCTTAACCGCGGCGACAGGGAGGGATGGCTACACCTTC. Encoded protein: CASSLTAATGRDGYTF.